These T cell receptor beta chains were read from a single sample in a study of Ad26.COV2.S vaccination and SARS-CoV-2 variants. Repertoires were generated with immunoSEQ multiplex PCR, while TCRdb's copy carries only in-frame clones and drops some. Of roughly 400,000 clones listed, 90% are singletons. Sample: peripheral blood, taken in a trial of Ad26.COV2.S vaccine versus placebo. The receptors shown here come from a person between 18 and 65 years old who received the Ad26.COV2.S COVID-19 vaccine or a placebo. Each CDR3 is given with its conserved first and last residue. D genes are given only for firm matches. Size tells how often a clone was seen (once, few, many) or the class of an expanded clone, and some rows leave it out.

cdr3_aa: CATSKGHLTYEQYF
cdr3_nt: TGTGCCACCAGCAAAGGACACCTAACCTACGAGCAGTACTTC
clone_size: NA
j_call: TRBJ2-7
d_call: NA
v_call: TRBV15

cdr3_aa: CASSVGERREQFF
cdr3_nt: TGTGCCAGCAGCGTAGGAGAAAGGAGGGAGCAGTTCTTC
clone_size: NA
j_call: TRBJ2-1
d_call: NA
v_call: TRBV9

cdr3_aa: CASSYSRGWYEQYF
cdr3_nt: TGTGCCAGCAGTTACTCAAGGGGTTGGTACGAGCAGTACTTC
clone_size: NA
j_call: TRBJ2-7
d_call: NA
v_call: TRBV6-2/TRBV6-3

cdr3_aa: CSVEDIGLAGFF
cdr3_nt: TGCAGCGTTGAAGATATCGGACTAGCTGGGTTCTTC
clone_size: many
j_call: TRBJ2-1
d_call: TRBD2
v_call: TRBV29-1

cdr3_aa: CASTRQGAHPQDTQYF
cdr3_nt: TGCGCCAGCACCAGACAGGGGGCGCATCCCCAAGATACGCAGTATTTT
clone_size: NA
j_call: TRBJ2-3
d_call: TRBD1
v_call: TRBV23-1

cdr3_aa: CASSARTSGSIDEQFF
cdr3_nt: TGTGCCAGCAGCGCCCGGACTAGCGGGAGTATCGATGAGCAGTTCTTC
clone_size: NA
j_call: TRBJ2-1
d_call: TRBD2
v_call: TRBV11-2

cdr3_aa: CASSEKSSWGVSYEQYF
cdr3_nt: TGTGCCAGCAGTGAAAAGTCCAGCTGGGGCGTCTCCTACGAGCAGTACTTC
clone_size: NA
j_call: TRBJ2-7
d_call: NA
v_call: TRBV6-1

cdr3_aa: CASSAGTSGPEVYTGELFF
cdr3_nt: TGTGCCAGCAGCGCCGGGACTAGCGGCCCCGAGGTGTACACCGGGGAGCTGTTTTTT
clone_size: NA
j_call: TRBJ2-2
d_call: TRBD2
v_call: TRBV9

cdr3_aa: CAWSGSYNTDTQYF
cdr3_nt: TGTGCCTGGAGTGGCTCGTATAACACAGATACGCAGTATTTT
clone_size: NA
j_call: TRBJ2-3
d_call: NA
v_call: TRBV30

cdr3_aa: CASTSPLDSGNEQYF
cdr3_nt: TGTGCCAGCACCTCCCCCCTGGATAGCGGGAACGAGCAGTACTTC
clone_size: NA
j_call: TRBJ2-7
d_call: TRBD2
v_call: TRBV11-1

cdr3_aa: CASSLGYGTQYF
cdr3_nt: TGTGCCAGCAGTCTAGGGTATGGTACGCAGTATTTT
clone_size: NA
j_call: TRBJ2-3
d_call: NA
v_call: TRBV28

cdr3_aa: CASSPGLSSSNEQFF
cdr3_nt: TGTGCCAGCAGTCCGGGACTCTCTAGTAGCAATGAGCAGTTCTTC
clone_size: NA
j_call: TRBJ2-1
d_call: NA
v_call: TRBV28

cdr3_aa: CASSLGTSGPYEQYF
cdr3_nt: TGCGCCAGCAGCTTGGGGACTAGCGGTCCCTACGAGCAGTACTTC
clone_size: NA
j_call: TRBJ2-7
d_call: TRBD2
v_call: TRBV5-1

cdr3_aa: CASSDYNEQFF
cdr3_nt: TGTGCCAGCAGTGACTACAATGAGCAGTTCTTC
clone_size: many
j_call: TRBJ2-1
d_call: NA
v_call: TRBV2

cdr3_aa: CASSFLSGNTGELFF
cdr3_nt: TGTGCCAGCAGTTTCCTTAGTGGGAACACCGGGGAGCTGTTTTTT
clone_size: NA
j_call: TRBJ2-2
d_call: NA
v_call: TRBV6-2/TRBV6-3

cdr3_aa: CASSVTSGRTYNEQFF
cdr3_nt: TGTGCCAGCAGCGTAACTAGCGGGAGAACCTACAATGAGCAGTTCTTC
clone_size: NA
j_call: TRBJ2-1
d_call: TRBD2
v_call: TRBV9

cdr3_aa: CASSVTVFHHGELFF
cdr3_nt: TGTGCCAGCAGCGTAACAGTCTTCCACCACGGGGAGCTGTTTTTT
clone_size: once
j_call: TRBJ2-2
d_call: NA
v_call: TRBV9